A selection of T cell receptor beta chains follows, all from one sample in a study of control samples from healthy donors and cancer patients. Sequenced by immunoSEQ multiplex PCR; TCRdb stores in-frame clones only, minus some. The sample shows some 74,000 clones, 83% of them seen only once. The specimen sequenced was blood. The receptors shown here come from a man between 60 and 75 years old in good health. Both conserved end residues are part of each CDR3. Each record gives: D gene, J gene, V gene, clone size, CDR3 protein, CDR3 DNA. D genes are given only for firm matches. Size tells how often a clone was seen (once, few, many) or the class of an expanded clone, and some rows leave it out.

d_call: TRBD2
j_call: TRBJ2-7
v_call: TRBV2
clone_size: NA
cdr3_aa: CASSERTSGGEQYF
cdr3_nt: TGTGCCAGCAGCGAGAGGACTAGCGGTGGTGAGCAGTACTTC

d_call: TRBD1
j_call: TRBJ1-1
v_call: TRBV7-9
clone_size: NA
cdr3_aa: CASSPDRGRGPEAFF
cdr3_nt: TGTGCCAGCAGCCCGGACAGGGGTAGGGGGCCTGAAGCTTTCTTT

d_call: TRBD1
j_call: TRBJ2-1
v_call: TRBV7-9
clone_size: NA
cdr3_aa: CASIHRDRVHEQFF
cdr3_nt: TGTGCCAGCATACACCGGGACAGGGTTCATGAGCAGTTCTTC

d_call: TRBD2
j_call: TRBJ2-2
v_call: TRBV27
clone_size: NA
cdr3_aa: CASSPLGVAGQNTGELFF
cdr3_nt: TGTGCCAGCAGTCCCCTCGGGGTAGCGGGCCAGAACACCGGGGAGCTGTTTTTT

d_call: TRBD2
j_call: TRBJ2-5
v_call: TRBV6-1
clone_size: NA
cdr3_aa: CASSEKPAGRQETQYF
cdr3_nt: TGTGCCAGCAGTGAAAAGCCAGCGGGAAGGCAAGAGACCCAGTACTTC

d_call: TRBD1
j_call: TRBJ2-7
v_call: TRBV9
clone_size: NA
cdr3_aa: CASSVEGQGASEQYF
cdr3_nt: TGTGCCAGCAGCGTAGAGGGGCAGGGGGCGTCCGAGCAGTACTTC

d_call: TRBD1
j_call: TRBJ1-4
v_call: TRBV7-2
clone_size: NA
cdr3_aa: CASSPDRRNEKLFF
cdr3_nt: TGTGCCAGCAGCCCGGACAGGAGGAATGAAAAACTGTTTTTT

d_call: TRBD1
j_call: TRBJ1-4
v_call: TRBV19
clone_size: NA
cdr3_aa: CASCRDRVTEKLFF
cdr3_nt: TGTGCCAGTTGCCGGGACAGGGTGACTGAAAAACTGTTTTTT

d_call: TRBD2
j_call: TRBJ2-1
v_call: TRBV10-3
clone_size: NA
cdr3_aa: CAIRDSGRSSNEQFF
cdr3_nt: TGTGCCATTCGGGATAGCGGGAGGTCCAGTAATGAGCAGTTCTTC

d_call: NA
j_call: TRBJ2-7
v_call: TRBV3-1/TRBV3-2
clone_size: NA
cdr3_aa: CASSRQGGYEQYF
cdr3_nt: TGTGCCAGCAGCCGACAGGGAGGGTACGAGCAGTACTTC

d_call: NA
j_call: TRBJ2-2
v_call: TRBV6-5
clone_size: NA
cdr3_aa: CASSYSGGAGTGELFF
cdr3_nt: TGTGCCAGCAGTTACTCAGGGGGAGCGGGCACCGGGGAGCTGTTTTTT

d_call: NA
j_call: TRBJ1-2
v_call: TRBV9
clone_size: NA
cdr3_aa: CASSVGPRDYGYTF
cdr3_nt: TGTGCCAGCAGCGTAGGTCCTAGGGACTATGGCTACACCTTC

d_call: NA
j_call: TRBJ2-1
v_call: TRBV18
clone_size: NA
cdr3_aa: CASSQPAVGNEQFF
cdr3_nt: TGTGCCAGCTCCCAACCCGCAGTAGGAAATGAGCAGTTCTTC

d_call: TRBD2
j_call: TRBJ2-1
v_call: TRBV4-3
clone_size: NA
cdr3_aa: CASSQELAGGPGVEQFF
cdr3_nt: TGCGCCAGCAGCCAAGAACTAGCGGGAGGGCCTGGGGTTGAGCAGTTCTTC

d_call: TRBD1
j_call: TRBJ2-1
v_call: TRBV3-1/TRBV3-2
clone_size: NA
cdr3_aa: CASSLKGTGYNEQFF
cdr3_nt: TGTGCCAGCAGCCTTAAAGGGACAGGTTACAATGAGCAGTTCTTC

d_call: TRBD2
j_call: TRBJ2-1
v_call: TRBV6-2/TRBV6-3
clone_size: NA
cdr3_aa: CASSFHTGTSGSSYEQFF
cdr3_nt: TGTGCCAGCAGTTTCCATACAGGGACTAGCGGGAGTTCTTATGAGCAGTTCTTC

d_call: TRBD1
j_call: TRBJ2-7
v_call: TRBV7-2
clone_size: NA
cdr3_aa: CASNPGGQGGYEQYF
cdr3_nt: TGTGCCAGCAACCCAGGGGGCCAGGGTGGGTACGAGCAGTACTTC

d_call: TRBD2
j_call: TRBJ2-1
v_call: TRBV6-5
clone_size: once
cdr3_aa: CASSYGTSGSQEQFF
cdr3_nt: TGTGCCAGCAGTTACGGGACTAGCGGGAGTCAAGAGCAGTTCTTC

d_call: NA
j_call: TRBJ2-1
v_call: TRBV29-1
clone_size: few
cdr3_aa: CSVEDSGVAYNEQFF
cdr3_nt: TGCAGCGTTGAAGATTCGGGAGTAGCCTACAATGAGCAGTTCTTC

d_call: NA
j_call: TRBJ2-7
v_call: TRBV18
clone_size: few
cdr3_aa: CASSPPTKTYEQYF
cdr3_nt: TGTGCCAGCTCACCACCTACTAAGACCTACGAGCAGTACTTC

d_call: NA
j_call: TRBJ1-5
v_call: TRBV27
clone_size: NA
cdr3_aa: CASSPSRGRGGSNQPQHF
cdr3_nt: TGTGCCAGCAGCCCGAGTCGGGGCAGGGGAGGTAGCAATCAGCCCCAGCATTTT

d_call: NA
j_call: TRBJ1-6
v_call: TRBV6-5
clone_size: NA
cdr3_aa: CASSYETANSPLHF
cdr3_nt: TGTGCCAGCAGTTACGAAACAGCTAATTCACCCCTCCACTTT

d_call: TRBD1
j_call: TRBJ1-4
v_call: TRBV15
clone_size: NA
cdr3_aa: CATSSGTATNEKLFF
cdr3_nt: TGTGCCACCAGTTCTGGGACAGCAACTAATGAAAAACTGTTTTTT

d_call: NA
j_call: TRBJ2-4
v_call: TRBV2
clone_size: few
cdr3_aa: CASSTDRLAKNIQYF
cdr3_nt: TGTGCCAGCAGTACAGACAGGCTAGCCAAAAACATTCAGTACTTC

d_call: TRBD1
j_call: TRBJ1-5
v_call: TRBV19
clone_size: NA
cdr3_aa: CASNDGGQGLPRYQPQHF
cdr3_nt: TGTGCCAGTAACGATGGAGGACAGGGGCTCCCTCGGTATCAGCCCCAGCATTTT

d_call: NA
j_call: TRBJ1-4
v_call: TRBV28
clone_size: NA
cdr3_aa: CASSITGPATNEKLFF
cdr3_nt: TGTGCCAGCAGTATCACAGGGCCCGCAACTAATGAAAAACTGTTTTTT

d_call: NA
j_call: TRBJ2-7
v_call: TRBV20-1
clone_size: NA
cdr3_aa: CSAKPQDEQYF
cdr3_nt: TGCAGCGCAAAGCCGCAGGACGAGCAGTACTTC

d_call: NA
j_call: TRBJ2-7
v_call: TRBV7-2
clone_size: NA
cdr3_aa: CASSVGQQYEQYF
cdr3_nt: TGTGCCAGCAGCGTCGGACAGCAATACGAGCAGTACTTC

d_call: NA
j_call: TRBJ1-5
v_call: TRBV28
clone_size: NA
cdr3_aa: CASSPGLSNQPQHF
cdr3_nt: TGTGCCAGCAGTCCCGGCCTGAGCAATCAGCCCCAGCATTTT

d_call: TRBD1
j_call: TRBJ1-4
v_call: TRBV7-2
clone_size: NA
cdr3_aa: CASSLLPRGSTNEKLFF
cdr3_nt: TGTGCCAGCAGCTTATTACCCAGGGGGTCAACTAATGAAAAACTGTTTTTT

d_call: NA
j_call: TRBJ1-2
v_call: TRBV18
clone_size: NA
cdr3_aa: CASSPRKEANYGYTF
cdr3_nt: TGTGCCAGCTCACCAAGGAAGGAAGCTAACTATGGCTACACCTTC

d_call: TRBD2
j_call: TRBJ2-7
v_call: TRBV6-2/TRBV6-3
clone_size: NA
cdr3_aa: CASSLLASSYEQYF
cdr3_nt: TGTGCCAGCAGTTTACTAGCGTCCTCCTACGAGCAGTACTTC

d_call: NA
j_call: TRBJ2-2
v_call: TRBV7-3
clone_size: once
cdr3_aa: CASSLGGPGTGELFF
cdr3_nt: TGTGCCAGCAGCTTAGGGGGTCCGGGCACCGGGGAGCTGTTTTTT

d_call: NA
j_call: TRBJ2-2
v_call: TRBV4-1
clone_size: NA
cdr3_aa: CASSQVNLGLDTGELFF
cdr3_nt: TGCGCCAGCAGCCAAGTCAATTTGGGGCTTGACACCGGGGAGCTGTTTTTT

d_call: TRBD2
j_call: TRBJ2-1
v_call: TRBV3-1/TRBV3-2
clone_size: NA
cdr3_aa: CASSQGSSGDNEQFF
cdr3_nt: TGTGCCAGCAGCCAAGGATCTAGCGGTGACAATGAGCAGTTCTTC

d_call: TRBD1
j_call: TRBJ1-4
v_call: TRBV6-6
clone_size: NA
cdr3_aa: CASSPGTGGGTNEKLFF
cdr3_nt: TGTGCCAGCAGTCCCGGGACAGGGGGCGGAACTAATGAAAAACTGTTTTTT

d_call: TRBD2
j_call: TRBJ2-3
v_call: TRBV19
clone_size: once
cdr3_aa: CASSPAGGLAGGDTQYF
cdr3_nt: TGTGCCAGTAGTCCCGCCGGGGGACTAGCGGGAGGGGATACGCAGTATTTT

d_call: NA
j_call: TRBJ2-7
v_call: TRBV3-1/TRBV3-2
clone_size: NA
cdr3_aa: CASSQVLGVGIPYEQYF
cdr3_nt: TGTGCCAGCAGCCAAGTCTTGGGTGTCGGTATACCCTACGAGCAGTACTTC

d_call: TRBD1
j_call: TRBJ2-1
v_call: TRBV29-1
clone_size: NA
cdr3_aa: CSVDGQGVENEQFF
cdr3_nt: TGCAGCGTTGATGGGCAGGGGGTGGAGAATGAGCAGTTCTTC

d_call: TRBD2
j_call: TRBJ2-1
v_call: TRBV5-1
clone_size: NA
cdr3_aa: CASSLVAGTSGNEQFF
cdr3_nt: TGCGCCAGCAGCTTGGTCGCCGGGACTAGCGGCAATGAGCAGTTCTTC

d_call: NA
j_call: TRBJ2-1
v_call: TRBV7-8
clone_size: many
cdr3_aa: CASSVDRANEQFF
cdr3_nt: TGTGCCAGCAGCGTCGACCGGGCCAATGAGCAGTTCTTC

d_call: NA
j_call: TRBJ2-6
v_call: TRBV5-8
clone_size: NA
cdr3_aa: CASSFGPHNVLTF
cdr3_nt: TGTGCCAGCAGCTTCGGGCCCCACAACGTCCTGACTTTC